This T cell receptor beta chain was observed in a study of radiotherapy plus CTLA-4 blockade in lung cancer. The overall study: Objective responses were documented in around a sixth of patients, with disease control in approximately 32%. The study, taken as a whole, reports: Clones of tumor-derived TCRs expanded in blood after radiotherapy plus ipilimumab. Interferon-beta and early blood T cell clone dynamics reportedly predicted response best.

V gave up 2 bases and J gave up 0 bases, with 14 bases separating them. CDR1 is MGHRA and CDR2 is YSYEKL in the germline V gene. This CDR3 spans 18 amino acids. Patients in the study, people with chemo-refractory metastatic non-small-cell lung cancer, received focal radiation plus ipilimumab CTLA-4 blockade. About this clone itself: What it binds is not known.

TCRdb's copy holds only in-frame clones and misses some; the assay was immunoSEQ multiplex PCR. The table includes about 19,000 clones, about 83% detected once. This specimen consisted of peripheral blood, obtained from a patient treated with radiotherapy plus ipilimumab. This sequence was found in a human donor with non-small cell lung cancer whose response to radiotherapy plus ipilimumab could not be evaluated. This rearrangement joins TRBV4-1 to TRBJ2-6; D not certain. Here the CDR3 DNA reads TGCGCCAGCAGCCAAATGGGCCTCCAACGCTCTGGGGCCAACGTCCTGACTTTC. Amino acids: CASSQMGLQRSGANVLTF.